Described below is a single TCR beta chain sequence and its context. As yet, its antigen is unknown. Every isolated RNA sample was fully reverse transcribed, so sequencing captured expressed TCRB transcripts. Naive, central memory and regulatory T cell samples came to a mean of roughly 4 million reads. Sequenced by immunoSEQ multiplex PCR; TCRdb stores in-frame clones only, minus some. Among about 280,000 clones, 15% were seen once, and the ten largest hold approximately 0.015%. This sample is part of a study of beta chain features in type 1 diabetes. Sorting based on CD45RO/CCR7/CD25/CD127/CD95/CD27 separated CD4+ naive, central memory, regulatory and stem cell-like memory cells. General study results and limits: PCR may have favored shorter templates equally in patients and controls. TCRB CDR3s were moderately but significantly shorter in Type 1 diabetes patients in all four CD4+ subsets.

After removal of 6 bases from V and 2 bases from J, the junction contained 9 bases not matched to a gene. Germline CDR1 and CDR2: ENHRY and SYGVKD. The CDR3 is 15 residues long. The sequenced material came from naive CD4+ T cells from blood. V and J are TRBV10-3 and TRBJ2-5; 7 positions agree with TRBD2. The receptor was isolated from a man between 18 and 29 years old with type 1 diabetes. CDR3 residues: CAISREASGQETQYF. CDR3 bases: TGTGCCATCAGCCGGGAGGCTAGCGGTCAAGAGACCCAGTACTTC.